This T cell receptor (beta chain) was documented in a study of T cell changes during pregnancy in multiple sclerosis. The protocol was immunoSEQ multiplex PCR, while the TCRdb copy is restricted to in-frame clones and leaves out a portion. The sample has some 20,000 clones; 80% to 90% are singletons. The material sequenced was CD8+ T cells from peripheral blood mononuclear cells, taken after pregnancy. The TCR was taken from a female donor in good health, enrolled as a control in a pregnancy study.

The CDR3 loop reads CASSPPGQGLSVGAFF. Written as DNA, the CDR3 is TGTGCCAGCAGCCCCCCGGGACAGGGCCTTTCTGTCGGAGCTTTCTTT. The V call is TRBV13, the J call TRBJ1-1, with 9 bases fitting TRBD1. CDR1 is PRHDT, CDR2 FYEKMQ, per germline (reference sequence). Unmatched junction bases numbered 17, after V lost 5 bases and J lost 10 bases. The CDR3 extends over 16 amino acids.